The 14 T cell receptor beta chains below were found in one sample sequenced in a study of response to subunit inactivated influenza vaccine (dated by TCRdb to 2017 to 2018). Library prep was done by RT-PCR. The reads were generated on an Illumina HiSeq 2500. TCRdb trimmed the raw reads at Q25, called clones with MiXCR and kept productive beta chains. Every CDR3 protein is listed once, alongside the most common genes and DNA of its rows. A total of more than 450,000 distinct CDR3 sequences appear in this sample, approximately 7.7% of them only once. 10% to 15% of the sample rests with the top ten. The sample consisted of PBMCs from blood, taken around 25 months after vaccination. Source of these receptors: a man between 50 and 69 years old who received an inactivated influenza vaccine. Donor details come from another sample of the same person, matched by shared clones.

This clonotype was counted only a few times. This chain connects TRBV4-2 to TRBJ2-1; 7 bases are a match to TRBD2. V shed 0 bases, J shed 3 bases, and the junction held 8 bases outside the gene matches. The CDR3 is 17 amino acids. Per the germline V gene, CDR1 is LGHNA and CDR2 is YNFKEQ. The CDR3 nucleotides read TGTGCCAGCAGCCAAGAAGGTCTAGCGGTGAGCTACAATGAGCAGTTCTTC. Encoded protein: CASSQEGLAVSYNEQFF.

The V gene is TRBV12-3 or TRBV12-4, the J gene TRBJ2-7, with 8 bases fitting TRBD1. The CDR3 spans 14 residues. Trimming removed 5 bases from V and 3 bases from J; junction bases left unmatched: 6. The CDR3 loop is CASSGQGTSYEQYF. CDR3 DNA sequence: TGTGCCAGCAGTGGACAGGGAACTAGCTACGAGCAGTACTTC.

This clonotype was detected a few times. The chain carries TRBV6-2 or TRBV6-3 and TRBJ1-1; TRBD1 aligns across 8 bases. V shed 7 bases, J shed 4 bases, and the junction held 8 bases outside the gene matches. The CDR3 length is 14 residues. The germline gives CDR1 MNHEY, CDR2 SVGEGT. CDR3: CASTGQGPSTEAFF. Here the CDR3 DNA reads TGTGCCAGCACCGGACAGGGACCGAGCACTGAAGCTTTCTTT.

V is TRBV10-3 and J is TRBJ1-5, with 8 bases matching TRBD1. Per germline, CDR1 ENHRY and CDR2 SYGVKD. This CDR3 contains 15 residues. The J segment lost 4 bases and the V segment lost 9 bases, leaving 11 bases of the junction unmatched. This CDR3 is CAIRSGTGRNQPQHF. As DNA, the CDR3 is TGTGCCATTCGATCCGGGACAGGACGTAATCAGCCCCAGCATTTT.

The table lists this clonotype with a few counts. This rearrangement joins TRBV5-1 to TRBJ2-5; the D is unclear. The V gene's germline CDR1 is SGHRS and CDR2 YFSETQ. V lost 6 bases, J lost 0 bases, and 9 bases lay in between. This CDR3 has 13 residues. CDR3 coding DNA: TGCGCCAGCACCCCTGGGGACCAAGAGACCCAGTACTTC. This encodes CASTPGDQETQYF.

The V and J genes are TRBV19 and TRBJ1-5; TRBD1 agrees at 9 bases. The V segment lost 6 bases and the J segment 4 bases; nucleotides outside the gene matches: 7. CDR3 size: 15 residues. Germline values: CDR1 LNHDA, CDR2 SQIVND (reference sequence). The chain's CDR3 is CASRIGQGRNQPQHF. Written as DNA, the CDR3 is TGTGCCAGTAGGATTGGACAGGGGCGAAATCAGCCCCAGCATTTT. Using reference TRBV19 and TRBJ1-5 for the parts outside the CDR3, the full variable domain is DGGITQSPKYLFRKEGQNVTLSCEQNLNHDAMYWYRQDPGQGLRLIYYSQIVNDFQKGDIAEGYSVSREKKESFPLTVTSAQKNPTAFYLCASRIGQGRNQPQHFGDGTRLSIL.

The rearrangement uses TRBV18 and TRBJ2-1; D not resolved. The CDR3 is made up of 15 amino acids. Germline V gives CDR1 KGHSH, CDR2 LQKENI. V lost 4 bases to trimming and J lost 0 bases, with 10 bases between them. The CDR3 region is CASSQTVSSYNEQFF. The CDR3 bases are TGTGCCAGCTCACAAACTGTGAGCTCCTACAATGAGCAGTTCTTC.

This clonotype was detected a few times. The V and J genes are TRBV6-2 or TRBV6-3 and TRBJ2-7, with 12 bases identical to TRBD2. Germline V gene lookup returns CDR1 MNHEY and CDR2 SVGEGT. This CDR3 has 23 residues. Trimming removed 2 bases from V and 4 bases from J; junction bases left unmatched: 27. The CDR3 sequence is CASSYGPTEPPPLETSGRYEQYF. The CDR3 nucleotides are TGTGCCAGCAGTTACGGGCCAACAGAACCCCCACCGTTGGAGACTAGCGGGAGATACGAGCAGTACTTC.

The CDR3 spells CASKPIDRDRGLGIYGYTF. In DNA, the CDR3 is TGTGCCAGCAAGCCTATAGACCGGGACAGGGGGCTTGGTATCTATGGCTACACCTTC. This rearrangement joins TRBV28 to TRBJ1-2; the match to TRBD1 covers 12 bases. Per the germline V gene, CDR1 is MDHEN and CDR2 is SYDVKM. This CDR3 comprises 19 residues. Trimming took 7 bases from V and 4 from J; bases not matched to a gene: 19.

A few counts support this clonotype. V gene TRBV9 combines with J gene TRBJ2-3, with 10 bases matching TRBD2. The CDR3 extends over 18 amino acids. The V gene's germline CDR1 is SGDLS and CDR2 YYNGEE. Trimming at V came to 3 bases and at J to 2 bases, leaving 12 bases not matched to a gene. The DNA of the CDR3 is TGTGCCAGCAGCGGCCAGCGAGAAGCGGGGGGGATCACAGATACGCAGTATTTT. Translated, it gives CASSGQREAGGITDTQYF.

The chain combines TRBV29-1 with TRBJ1-1, with D maybe TRBD1 (6 bases). Germline CDR1 SQVTM, CDR2 ANQGSEA. CDR3 size: 14 residues. The V end lost 1 base, the J end lost 4 bases, and 13 bases lay between the germline ends. CDR3 residues: CSVEVGGLGTEAFF. CDR3 in DNA: TGCAGCGTTGAAGTAGGGGGGTTGGGCACTGAAGCTTTCTTT.

V and J are TRBV12-3 or TRBV12-4 and TRBJ2-4; a weak D match, TRBD1 (5 bases). The CDR3 has 15 amino acids. V was trimmed by 2 bases and J by 2 bases, leaving 10 bases between them. CDR3: CASSLRAGTKNIQYF. The DNA for the CDR3 is TGTGCCAGCAGTTTACGGGCAGGGACCAAAAACATTCAGTACTTC.

CDR3 sequence: CAISESSQGITEAFF. The DNA for the CDR3 is TGTGCCATCAGTGAGTCTTCGCAGGGTATCACTGAAGCTTTCTTT. The chain couples TRBV10-3 to TRBJ1-1; tentative D call: TRBD1 (5 bases). The CDR3 runs to 15 residues. Trimming left V 0 bases short and J 4 bases short, with 12 bases between. Germline CDR1 is ENHRY and CDR2 is SYGVKD.

This clonotype was counted only a few times. The chain recombines TRBV20-1 with TRBJ1-2; 9 nucleotides match TRBD1. The germline V gene has CDR1 DFQATT and CDR2 SNEGSKA (reference sequence). CDR3 size: 15 residues. V was pared by 3 bases and J by 4 bases, with 9 bases of the junction left unmatched. The CDR3 spells CSASGLGTGSYGYTF. For the CDR3, the DNA is TGCAGTGCTAGTGGTTTGGGGACAGGGTCCTATGGCTACACCTTC.